The TCR beta chain described here comes from a study of identical twins. This clonotype was counted between two and nine times. Its antigen is undetermined. Study-level results: In zero-insertion analyses, partial confounding could arise from invariant MAIT and iNKT cells. Modelling approaches yielded underestimates of out-of-frame TCR alpha sharing between monozygotic twins.

The germline V gene encodes CDR1 SGHRS and CDR2 YFSETQ. Losses at the gene ends were 4 bases for V and 9 bases for J; bases not matched to a gene: 7. This CDR3 is built from 14 residues. TCRdb reprocessed the 5' RACE reads with MiXCR, giving one entry per CDR3 protein. The table includes about 530,000 distinct CDR3 sequences, about a fifth detected once. The data were also submitted as part of a second study, on yellow fever vaccine responses in identical twins.

This chain joins TRBV5-1 and TRBJ1-4, with 9 bases that match TRBD1. The source material was CD4+ T cells sorted from blood. The receptor's source is a woman aged 18-29 years in good health. The CDR3 region is CASSTDRGKKKLFF. CDR3 nucleotide sequence: TGCGCCAGCAGCACCGACAGGGGGAAAAAAAAACTGTTTTTT.